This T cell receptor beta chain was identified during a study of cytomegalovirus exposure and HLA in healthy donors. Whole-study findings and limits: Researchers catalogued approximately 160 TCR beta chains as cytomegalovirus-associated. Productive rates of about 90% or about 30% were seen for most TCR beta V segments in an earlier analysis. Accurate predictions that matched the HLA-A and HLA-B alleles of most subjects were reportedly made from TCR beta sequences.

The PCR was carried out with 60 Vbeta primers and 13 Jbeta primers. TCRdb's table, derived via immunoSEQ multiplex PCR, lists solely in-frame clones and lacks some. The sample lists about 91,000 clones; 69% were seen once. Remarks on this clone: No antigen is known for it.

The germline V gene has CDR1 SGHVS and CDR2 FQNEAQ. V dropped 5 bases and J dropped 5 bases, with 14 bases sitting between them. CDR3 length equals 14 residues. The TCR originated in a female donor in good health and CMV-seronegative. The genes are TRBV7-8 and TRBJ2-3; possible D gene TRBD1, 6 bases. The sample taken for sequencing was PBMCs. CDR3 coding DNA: TGTGCCAGCAGCCCCAGAAGAGGGGGAGATACGCAGTATTTT. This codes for CASSPRRGGDTQYF.